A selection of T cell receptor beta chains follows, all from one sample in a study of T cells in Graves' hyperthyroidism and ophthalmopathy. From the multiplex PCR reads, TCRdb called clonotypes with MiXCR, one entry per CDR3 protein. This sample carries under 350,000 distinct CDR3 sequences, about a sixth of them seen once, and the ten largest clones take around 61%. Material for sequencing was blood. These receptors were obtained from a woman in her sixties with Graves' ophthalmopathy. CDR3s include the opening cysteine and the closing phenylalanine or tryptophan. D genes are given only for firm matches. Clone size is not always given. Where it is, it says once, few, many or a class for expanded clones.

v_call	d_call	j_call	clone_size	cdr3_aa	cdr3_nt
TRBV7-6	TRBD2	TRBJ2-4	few	CASSSSGTSRYKNIQYF	TGTGCCAGCAGCTCATCCGGGACTAGCCGCTACAAAAACATTCAGTACTTC
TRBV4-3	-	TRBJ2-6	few	CASSHTGPGANVLTF	TGCGCCAGCAGCCACACAGGGCCTGGGGCCAACGTCCTGACTTTC
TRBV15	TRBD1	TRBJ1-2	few	CATSRDLDRGGGGYTF	TGTGCCACCAGCAGAGATTTGGACAGGGGGGGTGGAGGCTACACCTTC
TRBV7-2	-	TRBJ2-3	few	CASSLVGRNPGNTDTQYF	TGTGCCAGCAGCTTAGTGGGGAGAAACCCGGGGAACACAGATACGCAGTATTTT
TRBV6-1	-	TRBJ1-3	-	CASSYGESGNTIYF	TGTGCCAGCAGTTATGGGGAGTCTGGAAACACCATATATTTT
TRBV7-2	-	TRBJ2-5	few	CASSFRDGRETQYF	TGTGCCAGCAGCTTCCGGGACGGGCGAGAGACCCAGTACTTC
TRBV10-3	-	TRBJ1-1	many	CAIAKGLNTEAFF	TGTGCCATCGCAAAGGGTCTGAACACTGAAGCTTTCTTT
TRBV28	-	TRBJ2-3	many	CASSPPPGAASTDTQYF	TGTGCCAGCAGCCCCCCCCCAGGAGCCGCTAGCACAGATACGCAGTATTTT
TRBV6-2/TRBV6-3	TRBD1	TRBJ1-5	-	CASSWDRGINQPQHF	TGTGCCAGCAGCTGGGACAGGGGTATCAATCAGCCCCAGCATTTT
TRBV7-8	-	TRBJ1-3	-	CASSGEGLRTGNTIYF	TGTGCCAGCAGCGGAGAGGGGTTAAGAACAGGAAACACCATATATTTT
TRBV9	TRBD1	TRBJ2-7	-	CASSVAGTGYYEQYF	TGTGCCAGCAGCGTGGCCGGGACAGGGTACTACGAGCAGTACTTC
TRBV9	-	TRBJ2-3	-	CASSSRVTSTDTQYF	TGTGCCAGCAGCTCCCGGGTCACTAGCACAGATACGCAGTATTTT
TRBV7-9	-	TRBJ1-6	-	CASRLSPDNSPLHF	TGTGCCAGCCGCCTGTCCCCAGACAATTCACCCCTCCACTTT
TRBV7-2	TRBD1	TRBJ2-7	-	CASSFVRTGASYEQYF	TGTGCCAGCAGCTTCGTACGGACAGGGGCCTCCTACGAGCAGTACTTC
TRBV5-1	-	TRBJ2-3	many	CASSLGPAGASTDTQYF	TGCGCCAGCAGCTTGGGTCCCGCGGGGGCTTCCACAGATACGCAGTATTTT
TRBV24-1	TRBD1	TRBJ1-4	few	CATSDGGTGVNEKLFF	TGTGCCACCAGTGATGGCGGGACAGGGGTTAATGAAAAACTGTTTTTT
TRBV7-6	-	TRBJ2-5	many	CASSLRSQETQYF	TGTGCCAGCAGCTTACGAAGTCAAGAGACCCAGTACTTC
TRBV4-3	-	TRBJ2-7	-	CASSQDTGSSYEQYF	TGCGCCAGCAGCCAAGACACGGGGAGCTCCTACGAGCAGTACTTC
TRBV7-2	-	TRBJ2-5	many	CASRFLVGGETQYF	TGTGCCAGCCGATTCTTAGTCGGCGGGGAGACCCAGTACTTC
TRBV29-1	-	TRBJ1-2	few	CSVGRTNYGYTF	TGCAGCGTTGGCCGGACTAACTATGGCTACACCTTC
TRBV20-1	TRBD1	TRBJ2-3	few	CSARRGRWTDTQYF	TGCAGTGCCCGCAGGGGGCGCTGGACAGATACGCAGTATTTT
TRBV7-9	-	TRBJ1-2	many	CASSLSLPDGYTF	TGTGCCAGCAGCTTATCTCTCCCTGATGGCTACACCTTC
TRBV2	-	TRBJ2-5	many	CATDIGSQETQYF	TGTGCCACCGACATCGGGAGCCAAGAGACCCAGTACTTC
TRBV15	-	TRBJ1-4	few	CATSRDGVQAAGSEKLFF	TGTGCCACCAGCAGAGATGGGGTGCAGGCCGCAGGAAGTGAAAAACTGTTTTTT
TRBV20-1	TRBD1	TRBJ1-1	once	CSAPRDREAFF	TGCAGTGCCCCGAGGGACAGGGAAGCTTTCTTT
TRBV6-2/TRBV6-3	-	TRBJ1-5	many	CASRRDGGVYSNQPQHF	TGTGCCAGCAGGCGGGACGGCGGAGTTTATAGCAATCAGCCCCAGCATTTT